This record covers a single TCR beta chain. The sample holds a few counts of this clonotype. Its specific antigen is unknown. The sample holds no much larger clone one base away, and base qualities are not on file. This sample was included in a study of post-analysis software for immune sequencing data (dated by TCRdb to about 2015). Concerning the study at large: Disease courses on record covered relapsing-remitting, secondary progressive and progressive-relapsing multiple sclerosis, though some patients had no subtype annotation. The multiple sclerosis patient repertoires were compared with approximately 11 previously published healthy control repertoires from donors aged about 6 to 26 years. A subset of samples was prepared in parallel using single-end sample barcoding, then pooled and co-amplified after Illumina adapter ligation.

To demonstrate the VDJtools post-analysis software, TCR beta repertoires were profiled from the peripheral blood of roughly 12 young patients with multiple sclerosis. The multiple sclerosis patients were children and adolescents ranging in age from roughly 6 to 16 years. The library came from PCR. This sample was sequenced with an Illumina HiSeq 2500. To reduce PCR and sequencing biases, unique molecular identifiers were incorporated into the TCR beta cDNA libraries. Every 1 to 10 million input T cells yielded approximately 500,000 cDNA molecules, meaning each molecule approximated one T cell. The same protocol used for the earlier healthy control dataset was applied to prepare and sequence the patient libraries. Samples belonging to the same batch were prepared together, multiplexed and sequenced on a shared HiSeq lane. The source study handled its data this way. Raw barcoded reads were processed with MIGEC, discarding single-read molecular identifier groups before consensus assembly and CDR3 extraction. VDJtools was used for post-analysis of the clonotype tables, with diversity normalized by down-sampling every dataset to the smallest sample size. Repertoire overlap clustering matched CDR3 amino acid but not nucleotide sequences to correct batch-related cross-sample contamination. Using fastp at Q25 and MiXCR, TCRdb reprocessed the public reads and kept productive beta chains. Identical CDR3 protein sequences are pooled into one entry, listed with their most common genes and DNA. Here the V and J calls rest on TCRdb's processing, not on the authors' analysis. This sample holds approximately 440,000 distinct CDR3 sequences; roughly 46% were observed only once. 9.5% to 13% of the sample belongs to the ten largest clones.

Overall study outcomes, separate from this receptor: Multiple sclerosis patients had significantly lower normalized Chao1 diversity than controls, a result that suggests substantial peripheral T-cell clonal expansion. The control group was slightly older than the multiple sclerosis patient group. When samples were clustered directly using the F measure, samples prepared in the same batch co-clustered strongly, which prompted a batch-effect correction.

Input material: blood. The receptor was isolated from a girl between 10 and 17 years old with multiple sclerosis.

The DNA sequence follows: TGCAGTGCTAGTGCCGGGTGGCTAGCGGGAGGAAATGAGCAGTTCTTC. Translated, this gives CSASAGWLAGGNEQFF. The sequence joins TRBV20-1 to TRBJ2-1; 11 bases in the middle match TRBD2. CDR1 and CDR2, per the germline V gene (reference sequence), are DFQATT and SNEGSKA. Clipping removes 3 bases from V and 7 bases from J, with 11 as the unmatched junction base count. The CDR3 goes from the cysteine to the phenylalanine over 16 residues. Just CDR3 DNA is preserved here, 48 bases in frame from base 1.